The clone carrying this T cell receptor (beta chain) showed up just once. The antigen remains undetermined. The data are from a study of OX40 agonist ivuxolimab in advanced cancers. Sequencing was performed with immunoSEQ multiplex PCR; in TCRdb, only in-frame clones are kept and a portion is missing. Of tens of thousands of clones listed, 83% are singletons. Germline CDR1 reads MNHNS; CDR2 reads SASEGT. V lost 0 bases to trimming and J lost 17 bases, with 13 bases between them. The CDR3 is 12 amino acids. The study's findings and limits: Low normalized T-cell clonal expansion also characterized some of the nonresponders.

V usage is TRBV6-1 and J usage is TRBJ1-4; possible D gene TRBD1, 5 bases. Sequenced here: CD4+ or CD8+ T cells sorted from blood, sampled in a trial of the OX40 agonist ivuxolimab. This clonotype originated in an adult with an advanced solid tumor such as melanoma, head and neck, liver or kidney cancer. The CDR3 coding sequence is TGTGCCAGCAGTGAAGCGCGTGAGGGGCCTTTTTTT. Protein: CASSEAREGPFF.